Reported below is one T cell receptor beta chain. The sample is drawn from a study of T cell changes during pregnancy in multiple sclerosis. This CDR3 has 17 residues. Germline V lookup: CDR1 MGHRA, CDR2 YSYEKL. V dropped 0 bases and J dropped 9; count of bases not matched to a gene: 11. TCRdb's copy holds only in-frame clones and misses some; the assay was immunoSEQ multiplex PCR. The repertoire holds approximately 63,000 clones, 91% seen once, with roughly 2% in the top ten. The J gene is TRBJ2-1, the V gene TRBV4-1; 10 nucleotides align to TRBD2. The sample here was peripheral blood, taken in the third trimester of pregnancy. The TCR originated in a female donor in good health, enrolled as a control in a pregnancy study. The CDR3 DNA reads TGCGCCAGCAGCCAAGATGAGTTAGCGGGAGGTGTCGGTGAGCAGTTCTTC. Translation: CASSQDELAGGVGEQFF.